This T cell receptor beta chain emerged from a study of blood T cell repertoires in COVID-19. Assay used: immunoSEQ multiplex PCR; TCRdb lists only in-frame clones, some missing. In the table there are around 250,000 clones, just under 90% of which are singletons. Per germline, CDR1 MNHNS and CDR2 SASEGT. Trimming removed 3 bases from V and 8 bases from J; junction bases left unmatched: 1. The length of the CDR3 is 12 residues. The receptor was derived from a woman aged 25 to 39 with acute COVID-19. What was sequenced was PBMCs or T cells enriched from blood (not recorded which). V and J are TRBV6-1 and TRBJ2-1, with 7 bases matching TRBD2. Here the CDR3 DNA reads TGTGCCAGCAGTGAGGGGGGGGATGAGCAGTTCTTC. As protein: CASSEGGDEQFF.